This T cell receptor (beta chain) was obtained from a study of blood T cell repertoires in COVID-19. A few counts support this clone. Profiled with immunoSEQ multiplex PCR; TCRdb holds only in-frame clones, not every one. The repertoire has 65,000 to 90,000 clones, approximately 81% of them found once; the top ten carry roughly 4.8%. The receptor's source is a woman of 80 years or more with active or convalescent COVID-19. The sequenced material came from peripheral blood.

CDR3 in DNA: TGTGCCACCAGGGGACAGGGGGCTGTCGGGGAGCTGTTTTTT. Amino acid sequence: CATRGQGAVGELFF. The chain employs TRBV24-1 and TRBJ2-2; 12 positions agree with TRBD1. This CDR3 contains 14 residues. CDR1 KGHDR and CDR2 SFDVKD come from the germline V gene. Losses at the gene ends were 7 bases for V and 7 bases for J; bases not matched to a gene: 3.